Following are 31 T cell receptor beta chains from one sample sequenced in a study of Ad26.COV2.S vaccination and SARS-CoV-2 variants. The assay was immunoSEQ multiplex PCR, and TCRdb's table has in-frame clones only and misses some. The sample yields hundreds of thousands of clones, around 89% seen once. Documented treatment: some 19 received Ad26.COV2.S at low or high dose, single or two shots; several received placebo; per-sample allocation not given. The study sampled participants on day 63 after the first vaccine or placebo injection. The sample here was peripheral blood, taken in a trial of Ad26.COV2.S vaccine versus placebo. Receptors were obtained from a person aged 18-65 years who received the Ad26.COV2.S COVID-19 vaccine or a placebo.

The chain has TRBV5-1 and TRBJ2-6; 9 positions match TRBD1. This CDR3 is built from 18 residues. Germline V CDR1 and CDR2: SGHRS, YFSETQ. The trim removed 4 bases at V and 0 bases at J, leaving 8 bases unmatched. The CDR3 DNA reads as TGCGCCAGCAGCGTCGGGGGGACAGGGAGCTCTGGGGCCAACGTCCTGACTTTC. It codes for CASSVGGTGSSGANVLTF.

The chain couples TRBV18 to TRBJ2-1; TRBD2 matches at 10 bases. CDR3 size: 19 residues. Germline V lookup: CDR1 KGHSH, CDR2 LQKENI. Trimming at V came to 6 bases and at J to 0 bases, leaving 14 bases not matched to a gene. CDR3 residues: CASSPQSSGGFSSYNEQFF. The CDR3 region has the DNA TGTGCCAGCTCCCCTCAGTCTAGCGGGGGCTTTAGCTCCTACAATGAGCAGTTCTTC.

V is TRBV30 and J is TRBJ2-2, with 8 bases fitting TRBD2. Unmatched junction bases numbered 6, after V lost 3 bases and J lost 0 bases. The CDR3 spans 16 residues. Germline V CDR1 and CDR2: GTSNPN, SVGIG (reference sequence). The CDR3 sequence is CAWSLRRGANTGELFF. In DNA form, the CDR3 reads TGTGCCTGGAGCCTCAGGCGGGGGGCGAACACCGGGGAGCTGTTTTTT. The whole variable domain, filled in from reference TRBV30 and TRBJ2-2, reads SQTIHQWPATLVQPVGSPLSLECTVEGTSNPNLYWYRQAAGRGLQLLFYSVGIGQISSEVPQNLSASRPQDRQFILSSKKLLLSDSGFYLCAWSLRRGANTGELFFGEGSRLTVL.

The CDR3 loop is CASSELAPYEQYF. CDR3 DNA: TGTGCCAGCAGTGAACTGGCACCCTACGAGCAGTACTTC. The chain has TRBV6-1 and TRBJ2-7; D ambiguous. V was trimmed by 2 bases and J by 2 bases, leaving 7 bases between them. This CDR3 has 13 amino acids. CDR1 and CDR2 (germline): MNHNS, SASEGT.

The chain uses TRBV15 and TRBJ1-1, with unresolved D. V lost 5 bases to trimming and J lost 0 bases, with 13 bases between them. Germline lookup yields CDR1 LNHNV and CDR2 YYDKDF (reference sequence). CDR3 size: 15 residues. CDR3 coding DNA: TGTGCCACCAGCTACGACACGTTCCTGAACACTGAAGCTTTCTTT. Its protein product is CATSYDTFLNTEAFF.

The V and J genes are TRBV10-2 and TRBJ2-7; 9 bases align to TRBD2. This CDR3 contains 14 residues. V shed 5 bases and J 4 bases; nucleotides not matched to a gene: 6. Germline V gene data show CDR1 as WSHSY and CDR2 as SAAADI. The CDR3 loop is CASSSGLALYEQYF. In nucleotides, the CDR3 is TGCGCCAGCAGTTCCGGACTAGCGTTATACGAGCAGTACTTC.

This CDR3 reads CASSPRPGQGHGYTF. The DNA of the CDR3 is TGTGCCAGCAGCCCCCGACCGGGACAGGGCCATGGCTACACCTTC. This sequence joins TRBV7-2 and TRBJ1-2; TRBD1 matches at 9 bases. CDR3 size: 15 residues. Germline loops: CDR1 SGHTA, CDR2 FQGNSA. The ends lost 5 bases at V and 6 bases at J; junction bases unmatched: 10.

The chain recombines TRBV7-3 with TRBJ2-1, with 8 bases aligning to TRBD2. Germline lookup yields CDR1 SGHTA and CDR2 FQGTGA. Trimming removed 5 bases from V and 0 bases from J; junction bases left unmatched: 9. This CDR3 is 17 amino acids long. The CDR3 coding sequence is TGTGCCAGCAGCATCCACCCGGGACTAGGCTCCTACAATGAGCAGTTCTTC. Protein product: CASSIHPGLGSYNEQFF.

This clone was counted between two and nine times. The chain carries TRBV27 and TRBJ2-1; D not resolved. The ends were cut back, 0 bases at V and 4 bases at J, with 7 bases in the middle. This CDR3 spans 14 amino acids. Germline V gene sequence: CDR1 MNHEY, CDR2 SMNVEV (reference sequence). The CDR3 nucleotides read TGTGCCAGCAGTTTATCGGTTAGGTACAATGAGCAGTTCTTC. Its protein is CASSLSVRYNEQFF.

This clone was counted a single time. CDR3 bases: TGTGCTAGTGGTCCCCGGGACGGGACCTACGAGCAGTACTTC. This sequence encodes CASGPRDGTYEQYF. This sequence joins TRBV12-5 and TRBJ2-7; D assignment may be TRBD1 or TRBD2 (5 bases each). Germline CDR1 is LGHNT and CDR2 is FRNRAP. The CDR3 consists of 14 residues. V was shortened by 5 bases and J by 2 bases, with 13 bases between the two germline ends.

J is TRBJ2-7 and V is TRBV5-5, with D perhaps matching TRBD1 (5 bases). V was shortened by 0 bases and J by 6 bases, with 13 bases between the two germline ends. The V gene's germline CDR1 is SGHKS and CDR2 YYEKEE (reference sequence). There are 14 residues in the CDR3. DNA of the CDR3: TGTGCCAGCAGCTTGGCCCCTGAAGGGGTCGAGCAGTACTTC. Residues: CASSLAPEGVEQYF.

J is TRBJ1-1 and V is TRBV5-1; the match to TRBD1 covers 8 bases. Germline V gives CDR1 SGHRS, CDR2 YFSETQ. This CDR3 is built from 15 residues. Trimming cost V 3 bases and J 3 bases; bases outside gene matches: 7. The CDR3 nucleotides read TGCGCCAGCAGCTCCTACGGGACAGGCTACACTGAAGCTTTCTTT. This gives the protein CASSSYGTGYTEAFF.

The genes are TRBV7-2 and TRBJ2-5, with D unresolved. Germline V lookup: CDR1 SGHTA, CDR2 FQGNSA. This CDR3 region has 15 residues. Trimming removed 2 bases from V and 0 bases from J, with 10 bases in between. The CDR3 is CASSLSSGYQETQYF. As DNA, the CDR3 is TGTGCCAGCAGCTTATCGTCCGGGTACCAAGAGACCCAGTACTTC.

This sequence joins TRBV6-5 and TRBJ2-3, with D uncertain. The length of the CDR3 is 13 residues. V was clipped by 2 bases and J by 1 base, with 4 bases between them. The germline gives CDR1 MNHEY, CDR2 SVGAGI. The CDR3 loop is CASSYARTDTQYF. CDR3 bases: TGTGCCAGCAGTTACGCCCGCACAGATACGCAGTATTTT.

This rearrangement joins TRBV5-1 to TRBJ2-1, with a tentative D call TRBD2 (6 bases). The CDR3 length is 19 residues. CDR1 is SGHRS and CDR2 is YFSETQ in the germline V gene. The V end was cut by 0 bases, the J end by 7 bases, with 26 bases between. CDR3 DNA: TGCGCCAGCAGCTTGGAATACCCGGGACTCCCAACGCCTGCAAATGAGCAGTTCTTC. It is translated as CASSLEYPGLPTPANEQFF.

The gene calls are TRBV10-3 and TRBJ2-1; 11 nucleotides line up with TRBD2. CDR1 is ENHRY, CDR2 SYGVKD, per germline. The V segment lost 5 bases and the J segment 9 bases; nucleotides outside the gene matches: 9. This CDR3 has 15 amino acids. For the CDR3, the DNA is TGTGCCATCAGTACATCGACTAGCGGGACTAGTGAGCAGTTCTTC. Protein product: CAISTSTSGTSEQFF.

DNA of the CDR3: TGTGCCAGCAGCTCCCAGACTAGCGGGTCCTACGAGCAGTACTTC. Amino acid sequence: CASSSQTSGSYEQYF. This sequence joins TRBV6-5 and TRBJ2-7, with 10 bases identical to TRBD2. Looked up from germline, CDR1 is MNHEY and CDR2 is SVGAGI. The V segment lost 6 bases and the J segment 1 base; nucleotides outside the gene matches: 6. The CDR3 length is 15 residues.

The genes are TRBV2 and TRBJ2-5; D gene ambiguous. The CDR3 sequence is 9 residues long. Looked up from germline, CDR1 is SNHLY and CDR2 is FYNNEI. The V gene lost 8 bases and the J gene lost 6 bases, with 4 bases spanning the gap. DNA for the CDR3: TGTGCCAGCCGCAAGACCCAGTACTTC. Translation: CASRKTQYF.

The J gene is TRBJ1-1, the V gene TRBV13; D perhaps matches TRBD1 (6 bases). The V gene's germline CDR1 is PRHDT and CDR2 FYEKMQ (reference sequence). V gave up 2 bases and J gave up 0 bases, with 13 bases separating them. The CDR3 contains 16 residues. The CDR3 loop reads CASSLNRRGLNTEAFF. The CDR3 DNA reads TGTGCCAGCAGCTTAAACCGCAGGGGCTTGAACACTGAAGCTTTCTTT.

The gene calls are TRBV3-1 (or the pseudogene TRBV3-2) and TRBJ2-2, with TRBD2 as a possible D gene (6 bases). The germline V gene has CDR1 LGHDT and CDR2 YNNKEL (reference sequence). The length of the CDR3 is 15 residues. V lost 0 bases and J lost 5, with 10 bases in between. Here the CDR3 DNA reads TGTGCCAGCAGCCAAGATGCGGGAAGAACCGGGGAGCTGTTTTTT. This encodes CASSQDAGRTGELFF.

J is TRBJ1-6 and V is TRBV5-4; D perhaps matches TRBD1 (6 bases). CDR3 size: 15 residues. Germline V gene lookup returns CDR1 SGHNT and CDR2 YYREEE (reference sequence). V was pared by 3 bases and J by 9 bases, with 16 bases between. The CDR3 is CASSSPGTDSSPLHF. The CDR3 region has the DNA TGTGCCAGCAGCTCCCCCGGGACGGACAGTTCACCCCTCCACTTT.

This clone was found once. As DNA, the CDR3 is TGTGCCAGCTCACCGAACGGGGGGGCCTCAGAGACCCAGTACTTC. This translates into CASSPNGGASETQYF. This chain links TRBV18 with TRBJ2-5, with 8 bases aligning to TRBD2. J gave up 4 bases and V 3 bases, and 7 bases lay outside the gene matches. Germline CDR1 is KGHSH and CDR2 is LQKENI. The CDR3 spans 15 residues. Looking up the rest from reference TRBV18 and TRBJ2-5 gives the full variable domain: NAGVMQNPRHLVRRRGQEARLRCSPMKGHSHVYWYRQLPEEGLKFMVYLQKENIIDESGMPKERFSAEFPKEGPSILRIQQVVRGDSAAYFCASSPNGGASETQYFGPGTRLLVL.

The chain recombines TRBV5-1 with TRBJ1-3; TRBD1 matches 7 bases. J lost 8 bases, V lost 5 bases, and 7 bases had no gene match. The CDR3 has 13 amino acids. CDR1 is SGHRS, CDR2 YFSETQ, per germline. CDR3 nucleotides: TGCGCCAGCAGTTCTCCAGGGGGGGACACCATATATTTT. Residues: CASSSPGGDTIYF.

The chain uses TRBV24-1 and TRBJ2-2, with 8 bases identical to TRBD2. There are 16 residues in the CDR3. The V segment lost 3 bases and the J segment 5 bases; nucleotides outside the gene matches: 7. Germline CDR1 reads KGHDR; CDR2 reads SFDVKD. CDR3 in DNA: TGTGCCACCAGTGATCTTGGGGGACTAGGTACCGGGGAGCTGTTTTTT. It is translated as CATSDLGGLGTGELFF.

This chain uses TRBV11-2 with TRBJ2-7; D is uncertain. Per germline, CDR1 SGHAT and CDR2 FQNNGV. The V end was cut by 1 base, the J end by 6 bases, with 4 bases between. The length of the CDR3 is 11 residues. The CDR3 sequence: CASSLAGEQYF. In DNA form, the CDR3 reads TGTGCCAGCAGCTTAGCTGGCGAGCAGTACTTC.

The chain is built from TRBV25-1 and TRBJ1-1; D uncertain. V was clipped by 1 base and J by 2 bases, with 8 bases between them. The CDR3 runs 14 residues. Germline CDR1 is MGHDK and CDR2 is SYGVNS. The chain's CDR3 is CASSEWEANTEAFF. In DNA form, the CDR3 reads TGTGCCAGCAGTGAATGGGAGGCAAACACTGAAGCTTTCTTT. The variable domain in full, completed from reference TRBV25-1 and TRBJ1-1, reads EADIYQTPRYLVIGTGKKITLECSQTMGHDKMYWYQQDPGMELHLIHYSYGVNSTEKGDLSSESTVSRIRTEHFPLTLESARPSHTSQYLCASSEWEANTEAFFGQGTRLTVV.

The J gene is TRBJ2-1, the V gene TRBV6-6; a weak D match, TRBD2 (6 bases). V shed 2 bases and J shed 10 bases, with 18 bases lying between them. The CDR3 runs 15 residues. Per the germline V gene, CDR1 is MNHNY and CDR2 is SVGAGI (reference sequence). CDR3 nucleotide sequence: TGTGCCAGCAGTTACGGGACTCCAGCCGGAGGAGAGCAGTTCTTC. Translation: CASSYGTPAGGEQFF.

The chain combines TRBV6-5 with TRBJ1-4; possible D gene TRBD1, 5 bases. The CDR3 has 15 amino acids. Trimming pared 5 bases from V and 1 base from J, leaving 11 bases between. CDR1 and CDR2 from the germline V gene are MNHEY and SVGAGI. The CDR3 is CASSLSGGTNEKLFF. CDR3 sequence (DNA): TGTGCCAGCAGTCTCTCGGGGGGAACTAATGAAAAACTGTTTTTT.

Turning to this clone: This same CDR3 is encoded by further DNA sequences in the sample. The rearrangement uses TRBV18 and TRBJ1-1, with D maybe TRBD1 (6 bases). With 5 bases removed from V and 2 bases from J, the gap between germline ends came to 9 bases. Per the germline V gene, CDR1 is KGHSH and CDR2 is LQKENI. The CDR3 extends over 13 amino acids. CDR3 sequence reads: CASSAGGNTEAFF. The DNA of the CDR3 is TGTGCCAGCTCAGCCGGGGGCAACACTGAAGCTTTCTTT.

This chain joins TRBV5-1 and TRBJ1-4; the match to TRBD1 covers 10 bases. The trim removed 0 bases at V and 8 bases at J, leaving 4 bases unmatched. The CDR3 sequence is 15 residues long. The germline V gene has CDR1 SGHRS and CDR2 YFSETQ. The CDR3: CASSLDRDRGEKLFF. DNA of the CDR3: TGCGCCAGCAGCTTGGACCGGGACAGGGGAGAAAAACTGTTTTTT.

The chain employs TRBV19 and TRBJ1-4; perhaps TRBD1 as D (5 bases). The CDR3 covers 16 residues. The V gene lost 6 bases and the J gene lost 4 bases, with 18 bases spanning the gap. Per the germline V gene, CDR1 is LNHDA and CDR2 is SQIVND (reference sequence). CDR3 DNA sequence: TGTGCCAGTAGCAGATCGACCGCGGGGGTTAATGAAAAACTGTTTTTT. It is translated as CASSRSTAGVNEKLFF.